This is a list of T cell receptor beta chains from one sample in a study of blood T cell repertoires in COVID-19. TCRdb's copy holds only in-frame clones and misses some; the assay was immunoSEQ multiplex PCR. The sample includes 200,000 to 250,000 clones, 70% to 85% seen only once; the top ten take more than 3%. The sample consisted of PBMCs or T cells enriched from blood (not recorded which). All receptors derive from an older woman who had recovered from COVID-19. The CDR3 runs from the conserved cysteine through the conserved F or W. D genes are given only for firm matches. Clone size is not always given. Where it is, it says once, few, many or a class for expanded clones.

>NA|TRBJ1-6|TRBV9|TRBD1
TGTGCCAGCAGCGTACGACAGGGTGATAATTCACCCCTCCACTTT
CASSVRQGDNSPLHF
>NA|TRBJ1-2|TRBV19|TRBD1
TGTGCCAGTAGGATTCCTGGGGGACAGGGTGCTGTCGGTGGCTACACCTTC
CASRIPGGQGAVGGYTF
>NA|TRBJ2-5|TRBV6-1|NA
TGTGCCAGCAGTGAAGATGGCAGGGGAACCTTTCGGACGGAGACCCAGTACTTC
CASSEDGRGTFRTETQYF
>NA|TRBJ2-6|TRBV7-9|NA
TGTGCCAGCAGCTCCAGGGTCGGGGCCAACGTCCTGACTTTC
CASSSRVGANVLTF
>NA|TRBJ1-5|TRBV6-5|TRBD1
TGTGCCAGCAGACGAACAGGGGGTTACGGTCAGCCCCAGCATTTT
CASRRTGGYGQPQHF
>once|TRBJ1-2|TRBV12-3/TRBV12-4|TRBD1
TGTGCCAGCAGTCCCGACAGGGATTATGGCTACACCTTC
CASSPDRDYGYTF
>NA|TRBJ1-2|TRBV10-3|NA
TGTGCCATCAGTGATGCCCCGGCGGAAGGCTACACCTTC
CAISDAPAEGYTF
>NA|TRBJ2-2|TRBV7-3|TRBD1
TGTGCCAGCAGCTCACCTCAGGGACAGCCCACGAACACCGGGGAGCTGTTTTTT
CASSSPQGQPTNTGELFF
>few|TRBJ1-5|TRBV5-1|TRBD1
TGCGCCAGCAGCTTGCAGGGGGCCTCCAATCAGCCCCAGCATTTT
CASSLQGASNQPQHF
>NA|TRBJ2-1|TRBV9|TRBD1
TGTGCCAGCAGCCCGGGACAGGCGAGAAATGAGCAGTTCTTC
CASSPGQARNEQFF
>NA|TRBJ2-3|TRBV7-9|NA
TGTGCCAGCAGGGCCGGAGCATCTGATACGCAGTATTTT
CASRAGASDTQYF
>few|TRBJ1-1|TRBV7-8|TRBD1
TGTGCCAGCAGCTTAACAGTCGGAGGGGGCACGGGGACTGAAGCTTTCTTT
CASSLTVGGGTGTEAFF
>once|TRBJ2-3|TRBV24-1|TRBD1
TGTGCCACCAGTGCCCCTCCCGGGACAGGGGGGACAGATACGCAGTATTTT
CATSAPPGTGGTDTQYF
>NA|TRBJ1-3|TRBV10-3|TRBD1
TGTGCCATCAGTGAGTACGACAGGGCCTCTGGAAACACCATATATTTT
CAISEYDRASGNTIYF
>NA|TRBJ2-3|TRBV19|NA
TGTGCCAGTAGTATACGTTTCGTGTGGGGGCAGGCGCAGTATTTT
CASSIRFVWGQAQYF
>NA|TRBJ1-5|TRBV19|TRBD1
TGTGCCAGTAGATTGACAGGGAGAAATGGACAGCCCCAGCATTTT
CASRLTGRNGQPQHF
>NA|TRBJ1-5|TRBV5-1|NA
TGCGCCAGCAGCTGGGACACCGGGACAAATCAGCCCCAGCATTTT
CASSWDTGTNQPQHF
>NA|TRBJ1-5|TRBV3-1/TRBV3-2|NA
TGTGCCAGCAGCCACGGGTTCCAGCCCCAGCATTTT
CASSHGFQPQHF
>NA|TRBJ2-7|TRBV28|TRBD2
TGTGCCAGCACTCTCCCGGGGGGGTGGGACGAGCAGTACTTC
CASTLPGGWDEQYF
>NA|TRBJ2-7|TRBV12-1|NA
TGTGCCAGCACCGCCCCGGGACACCGAACCTACGAGCAGTACTTC
CASTAPGHRTYEQYF
>NA|TRBJ1-1|TRBV25-1|NA
TGTGCCAGTGGATTCGTAGGGAGAACTGAAGCTTTCTTT
CASGFVGRTEAFF
>NA|TRBJ1-2|TRBV6-5|NA
TGTGCCAGCAGCCTCGAGGCAGGGGCTTATGGCTACACCTTC
CASSLEAGAYGYTF
>NA|TRBJ2-1|TRBV7-9|TRBD2
TGTGCCAGCAGCTTAGGGGCGGGAGGGAATGAGCAGTTCTTC
CASSLGAGGNEQFF
>NA|TRBJ1-4|TRBV19|NA
TGTGCCAGTAGCGCGGGGCAGCTTAATGAAAAACTGTTTTTT
CASSAGQLNEKLFF
>NA|TRBJ2-3|TRBV6-5|NA
TGTGCCAGTGCGATGGCAGATACGCAGTATTTT
CASAMADTQYF
>NA|TRBJ1-1|TRBV5-1|NA
TGCGCCAGCAGCTTTGTTACTCAGGGAGGGAGCACTGAAGCTTTCTTT
CASSFVTQGGSTEAFF
>few|TRBJ1-3|TRBV18|NA
TGTGCCAGCTCAGCCGAACAGGCAGGCTCTGGAAACACCATATATTTT
CASSAEQAGSGNTIYF
>NA|TRBJ1-1|TRBV4-1|NA
TGCGCCAGCAGCCAAGAAGAAGAGGGATGGGGCACTGAAGCTTTCTTT
CASSQEEEGWGTEAFF
>NA|TRBJ2-5|TRBV10-1|NA
TGCGCCAGCAGCAAACAGGATCTCGGGGAGACCCAGTACTTC
CASSKQDLGETQYF
>NA|TRBJ1-3|TRBV19|NA
TGTGCCAGTAGTATTAGCTCTGGAAACACCATATATTTT
CASSISSGNTIYF
>NA|TRBJ1-2|TRBV1|NA
TGCACCAGCAGCCCGCAGGGTACACTAAACTATGGCTACACCTTC
CTSSPQGTLNYGYTF
>NA|TRBJ1-5|TRBV27|TRBD1
TGTGCCAGCCGGGGGACAGGGGCTTCTCAGCCCCAGCATTTT
CASRGTGASQPQHF
>NA|TRBJ1-1|TRBV12-5|TRBD1
TGTGCTAGTGGTCGACAGGGGGTAGGGGCTTTCTTT
CASGRQGVGAFF
>few|TRBJ1-4|TRBV11-2|NA
TGTGCCAGCAGCTTAGGGCCGTCAACTAATGAAAAACTGTTTTTT
CASSLGPSTNEKLFF
>NA|TRBJ2-2|TRBV7-9|NA
TGTGCCAGCAGCCCCCCGGGAATTACCGGGGAGCTGTTTTTT
CASSPPGITGELFF
>NA|TRBJ1-4|TRBV7-6|NA
TGTGCCAGCAGCGCTCATCTGGAGGGGAGGGGTAATGAAAAACTGTTTTTT
CASSAHLEGRGNEKLFF
>NA|TRBJ1-3|TRBV7-2|NA
TGTGCCAGCACCAGGGGTCTTGGAAACACCATATATTTT
CASTRGLGNTIYF
>NA|TRBJ2-2|TRBV4-1|TRBD1
TGCGCCAGCAGCCCCGGACAGGGGGCGGGCACCGGGGAGCTGTTTTTT
CASSPGQGAGTGELFF
>few|TRBJ2-3|TRBV11-3|NA
TGTGCCAGCAGCTCGGGGAAGGCCAGCACAGATACGCAGTATTTT
CASSSGKASTDTQYF
>NA|TRBJ1-2|TRBV18|TRBD1
TGTGCCAGCTCACAGGGGGCTCAGGGCGGCTATGGCTACACCTTC
CASSQGAQGGYGYTF
>NA|TRBJ2-2|TRBV6-6|TRBD2
TGTGCCAGCAGTCAGCGGGGGGTGGGGAATTCGAACACCGGGGAGCTGTTTTTT
CASSQRGVGNSNTGELFF